This T cell receptor (beta chain) was retrieved from a study of blood T cell repertoires in COVID-19 (dated by TCRdb to about 2020). Turning to the overall study: Samples covering the acute and convalescent phases of COVID-19 were provided by collaborators in the United States, Italy and Spain. The material from the prospective study consisted of cDNA or gDNA derived from T cells, B-cell-depleted T cells, or PBMCs. Deeply sampled blood TCRbeta repertoires from subjects exposed to, actively infected with, or recovered from COVID-19 were included in the dataset. The repertoires were made available in a free public database intended to serve as a resource for research on the immune response to SARS-CoV-2. The samples were drawn from two sources: the first 160 participants of the ongoing ImmuneRACE study, and approximately 1,300 subjects contributed by 6 global collaborators. A de-identified subject ID, COVID-19 status, age in years and sex were almost always included in the sample metadata. Where available, HLA class I and class II types were obtained from metadata supplied by the sample provider rather than from assay-based typing. Points the paper makes about the study in general: The quantity of clinical and demographic metadata differed by source and by participant and was supplied without curation.

Participants in the prospective study were enrolled through a virtual design, were aged roughly 18 to 90 years, and lived in approximately 24 United States geographic areas. To assign participants to cohorts, the prospective study relied on clinical history that participants themselves reported in a screening survey and a study questionnaire. Each participant in the prospective study had whole blood, serum and a nasopharyngeal or oropharyngeal swab collected by mobile phlebotomists. Over a roughly 2-month period, participants in the prospective study had the option of providing additional blood draws and questionnaires. Before DNA extraction, prospective study blood samples were shipped either frozen or at room temperature. TCRbeta CDR3 regions were amplified from genomic DNA by means of the immunoSEQ Assay, a bias-controlled multiplex PCR. The study's processing was this. Nucleated cell counts per sample were estimated from amplification of reference gene primers within the assay. To quantify the absolute abundance of each unique TCRbeta CDR3 rearrangement, sequence reads were collapsed and filtered. For each sample, productive Simpson clonality was calculated by taking the square root of Simpson's diversity index across productive rearrangements. This immuneACCESS table, as held by TCRdb, lists in-frame sequences with V and J called but not all clones. Of the missing ones, under half trace to an unresolved V gene in checked studies; the others have no known cause. V and J calls and clone size are those listed in that table; D and trimming were worked out from the DNA. The sample records 200,000 or so clones, 65% to 85% of which are singletons. The ten largest make up 6.5% to 9% of the sample.

Deletion took 0 bases off V and 0 bases off J, with a span of 12 bases between the germline ends. The CDR3 spans 17 residues, from the cysteine through the phenylalanine. Left in the record is the CDR3 DNA by itself, 51 bases read in frame from the first base. As encoded in the germline V gene, CDR1 is SGHVS while CDR2 is FQNEAQ. To note about this clone: Its antigen is still unknown. Per-nucleotide qualities are absent, and no much larger clonotype sits a single base away.

The chain uses TRBV7-8 and TRBJ1-5; 6 matching bases give a weak D call of TRBD1. What was sequenced was PBMCs or T cells enriched from blood (not recorded which). This clonotype was obtained from a woman between 40 and 55 years old with acute COVID-19. The nucleotide sequence is TGTGCCAGCAGCTTAGCGGGGACACAATATAGCAATCAGCCCCAGCATTTT. It translates as CASSLAGTQYSNQPQHF.